This TCR beta chain was documented in a study of T cell repertoires in cytomegalovirus infection. Across the study: An indication of both CMV infection and matching HLA type came from public TCR beta signatures. Study-wide points: There were carriers of CMV plus the relevant HLA, and cumulative public TCR beta family frequency identified them. Dominant in the ex vivo response were TCR beta clonotypes restricted by HLA-C and specific for CMV.

TCRdb reanalysed the reads using MiXCR and keeps one entry per CDR3 protein. Of a few hundred thousand distinct CDR3 sequences in the sample, about 13% were seen once. V shed 5 bases and J shed 2 bases, with 13 bases lying between them. Germline-derived CDR1 and CDR2 are DFQATT and SNEGSKA (reference sequence). The CDR3 runs to 14 residues. Points on this clonotype: Antigen unknown.

This receptor was taken from a human donor in good health (CMV status not recorded). Some clones in this sample may be carry-over from other donors' samples. The sequencing sample was made of PBMCs. The chain employs TRBV20-1 and TRBJ1-5; D is undetermined. The CDR3 loop reads CSARSTNGNQPQHF. The CDR3 DNA reads as TGCAGTGCTCGATCTACCAACGGCAATCAGCCCCAGCATTTT.